Listed here are 30 T cell receptor beta chains from one sample, sequenced in a study of early T cells in non-severe SARS-CoV-2 infection (dated by TCRdb to the early 2020s). The library was produced with 5' RACE. For sequencing, a NextSeq 500 was employed. Starting from the raw public reads, TCRdb applied fastp trimming at Q25, assembled clones with MiXCR and retained in-frame beta chains. Duplicate CDR3 protein sequences are folded into a single record with the most common DNA and genes. The sample table records 55,000 to 75,000 distinct CDR3 sequences; about 8.4% of these occur just once. Roughly 3.5% of the sample rests with the top ten. Sample: whole blood. The receptors come from an adult who was a healthcare worker with PCR-confirmed SARS-CoV-2 infection or an uninfected control (not recorded which).

Concerning this clonotype itself: A much larger clonotype is one base distant, so this may be a read error. The genes are TRBV25-1 and TRBJ2-7; D uncertain. Germline CDR1 and CDR2: MGHDK and SYGVNS. This CDR3 contains 12 residues. Trimming took off 7 bases at V and 2 bases at J, with 9 bases between the two ends. The CDR3 loop is CASNTVPYEQYF. In DNA form, the CDR3 reads TGTGCCAGCAACACAGTCCCCTACGAGCAGTACTTC.

The V and J genes are TRBV28 and TRBJ2-7, with a possible D match to TRBD2 (6 bases). V shed 6 bases and J shed 3 bases, with 18 bases lying between them. Germline CDR1 and CDR2: MDHEN and SYDVKM. The CDR3 has 15 residues. Here the CDR3 reads CASSPGGSGLYEQYF. The DNA of the CDR3 is TGTGCCAGCAGCCCCGGGGGTAGCGGACTCTACGAGCAGTACTTC.

This clonotype was observed a handful of times. The V and J genes are TRBV28 and TRBJ2-7; D is undetermined. Trimming stripped 3 bases from V and 2 bases from J, with 17 bases between. CDR1 is MDHEN, CDR2 SYDVKM, per germline. There are 16 residues in the CDR3. The CDR3 sequence is CASSFHLATLTYEQYF. CDR3 coding DNA: TGTGCCAGCAGTTTCCATCTGGCTACCCTGACCTACGAGCAGTACTTC.

Ten or more counts support this clonotype. The junction differs from germline at one of its ends, possibly a read error. The rearrangement joins TRBV27 to TRBJ2-7; D not certain. The CDR3 has 15 amino acids. Germline V gene data show CDR1 as MNHEY and CDR2 as SMNVEV (reference sequence). The CDR3 DNA sequence: TGTGCCAGCAGTTTACCCCCTCACGGGCGGAGCGAAGTACACTTC. Encoded protein: CASSLPPHGRSEVHF.

This chain joins TRBV2 and TRBJ2-7; D may be TRBD2 (5 bases). The germline CDR1 and CDR2 sequences are SNHLY and FYNNEI. The V end was cut by 5 bases, the J end by 6 bases, with 17 bases between. The CDR3 is made up of 14 amino acids. The CDR3 coding sequence is TGTGCCAGCAGTTGGGGAGACCTGTCTGCCGAGCAGTACTTC. Translated, it gives CASSWGDLSAEQYF.

This sequence joins TRBV6-1 and TRBJ1-4, with D possibly being TRBD1 (6 bases). The CDR3 is 16 amino acids. Germline lookup yields CDR1 MNHNS and CDR2 SASEGT. V lost 6 bases and J 5 bases, leaving 19 bases between the germline ends. The CDR3 DNA sequence: TGTGCCAGCAGCCCAAATCAGGGGATTCGGAATGAAAAACTGTTTTTT. Protein: CASSPNQGIRNEKLFF.

In its sample, this clonotype was seen a few times. The chain uses TRBV6-1 and TRBJ2-7; D gene uncertain. The V gene's germline CDR1 is MNHNS and CDR2 SASEGT. V lost 1 base and J lost 3, with 13 bases in between. The CDR3 sequence is 15 residues long. CDR3 amino acids: CASSEVPGSFYEQYF. CDR3 nucleotide sequence: TGTGCCAGCAGTGAAGTCCCCGGATCCTTCTACGAGCAGTACTTC.

In this sample, this clonotype turned up a few times. The V call is TRBV20-1, the J call TRBJ2-3, with 13 bases identical to TRBD2. V shed 5 bases and J 2 bases; nucleotides not matched to a gene: 7. Germline loops: CDR1 DFQATT, CDR2 SNEGSKA (reference sequence). This CDR3 contains 16 residues. The CDR3: CSAWGLAGSSTDTQYF. The CDR3 region has the DNA TGCAGTGCTTGGGGACTAGCGGGGTCCTCCACAGATACGCAGTATTTT.

This clonotype was detected many times. This sequence joins TRBV19 and TRBJ2-7; TRBD2 is a possible D gene (5 bases). This CDR3 is built from 14 residues. V lost 5 bases to trimming and J lost 3 bases, with 14 bases between them. CDR1 is LNHDA, CDR2 SQIVND, per germline (reference sequence). The CDR3 nucleotides read TGTGCCAGTAGTCGTGGCCGGGATTTCTACGAGCAGTACTTC. Translating gives CASSRGRDFYEQYF.

This clonotype was found many times. The chain joins TRBV5-1 to TRBJ2-2, with D possibly matching TRBD2 (7 bases). Germline assignment: CDR1 SGHRS and CDR2 YFSETQ. The CDR3 is 15 amino acids. Trimming took off 4 bases at V and 0 bases at J, with 10 bases between the two ends. Here the CDR3 reads CASSRGAANTGELFF. Here the CDR3 DNA reads TGCGCCAGCAGCCGGGGGGCCGCGAACACCGGGGAGCTGTTTTTT.

The genes are TRBV19 and TRBJ2-3; D not certain. Trimming pared 3 bases from V and 4 bases from J, leaving 5 bases between. This CDR3 region has 12 residues. Germline loops: CDR1 LNHDA, CDR2 SQIVND (reference sequence). In DNA form, the CDR3 reads TGTGCCAGTAGTATCAACTCAGATACGCAGTATTTT. Encoded protein: CASSINSDTQYF.

This clonotype was seen at least ten times. The rearrangement links TRBV24-1 to TRBJ2-7, with 13 bases fitting TRBD2. Losses at the gene ends were 5 bases for V and 6 bases for J; bases not matched to a gene: 6. Germline V gene lookup returns CDR1 KGHDR and CDR2 SFDVKD. The CDR3 contains 15 residues. The CDR3 region is CATSGTGLAGVEQYF. In nucleotides, the CDR3 is TGTGCCACCAGTGGAACTGGACTAGCGGGAGTCGAGCAGTACTTC.

This clonotype came up many times. The chain links TRBV3-1 to TRBJ1-1; the match to TRBD1 covers 10 bases. Trimming at V came to 6 bases and at J to 1 base, leaving 2 bases not matched to a gene. The V gene's germline CDR1 is LGHDT and CDR2 YNNKEL (reference sequence). CDR3 length: 14 amino acids. In DNA, the CDR3 is TGTGCCAGCAGGGGGACAGGGGCGAACACTGAAGCTTTCTTT. As protein: CASRGTGANTEAFF.

The CDR3 DNA sequence: TGTGCCACCAGCAGACTGATCACAGATACGCAGTATTTT. Translating it yields CATSRLITDTQYF. The chain links TRBV15 to TRBJ2-3; D remains unclear. The CDR3 length is 13 residues. Trimming shortened V by 2 bases and J by 2 bases, and 5 bases separated the two germline ends. Germline assignment: CDR1 LNHNV and CDR2 YYDKDF (reference sequence).

The table lists this clonotype with many counts. The J gene is TRBJ2-7, the V gene TRBV6-5; D might be TRBD1 (6 bases). The CDR3 is 15 amino acids. In germline, CDR1 is MNHEY, CDR2 SVGAGI. The ends were cut back, 6 bases at V and 7 bases at J, with 22 bases in the middle. The CDR3 here is CASSPMGAAVREQYF. The CDR3 DNA reads as TGTGCCAGCAGCCCCATGGGGGCGGCGGTGAGGGAGCAGTACTTC.

There are many counts of this clonotype. V usage is TRBV18 and J usage is TRBJ2-3; no reliable D call. The CDR3 is 12 amino acids. The V end was cut by 8 bases, the J end by 4 bases, with 10 bases between. CDR1 and CDR2 from the germline V gene are KGHSH and LQKENI. CDR3 region: CASPQGADTQYF. DNA of the CDR3: TGTGCCAGCCCCCAAGGCGCAGATACGCAGTATTTT.

The V call is TRBV29-1, the J call TRBJ2-3; D uncertain. Deletions cut 6 bases from V and 6 bases from J, with 10 bases between. The germline gives CDR1 SQVTM, CDR2 ANQGSEA. The CDR3 runs to 11 residues. The CDR3 nucleotides are TGCAGCGTCCCGATCTCTGATACGCAGTATTTT. Translation: CSVPISDTQYF.

The chain has TRBV5-5 and TRBJ1-5, with D possibly matching TRBD1 (6 bases). V was trimmed by 0 bases and J by 8 bases, leaving 15 bases between them. CDR1 is SGHKS, CDR2 YYEKEE, per germline (reference sequence). The CDR3 is 15 residues long. DNA for the CDR3: TGTGCCAGCAGCTTGGTTCCCCAGGGGAGGGAGCCCCAGCATTTT. It is translated as CASSLVPQGREPQHF.

This clonotype was detected ten times or more. V gene TRBV2 combines with J gene TRBJ2-3; possible D gene TRBD2, 5 bases. The ends were cut back, 3 bases at V and 2 bases at J, with 9 bases in the middle. CDR3 length: 14 residues. Germline CDR1 SNHLY, CDR2 FYNNEI. The CDR3 loop reads CASSDGGYTDTQYF. The DNA for the CDR3 is TGTGCCAGCAGTGACGGCGGGTACACAGATACGCAGTATTTT.

In this sample, this clonotype turned up many times. V usage is TRBV7-2 and J usage is TRBJ1-6, with 7 bases fitting TRBD1. The CDR3 has 16 residues. CDR1 is SGHTA and CDR2 is FQGNSA in the germline V gene. The trim removed 4 bases at V and 7 bases at J, leaving 10 bases unmatched. CDR3 in DNA: TGTGCCAGCAGCTCACAGGGGTCTAAGACGAATTCACCCCTCCACTTT. The encoded protein is CASSSQGSKTNSPLHF.

The chain is built from TRBV29-1 and TRBJ2-2; TRBD1 matches 10 bases. CDR3 size: 14 residues. Losses at the gene ends were 7 bases for V and 4 bases for J; bases not matched to a gene: 6. Germline CDR1 reads SQVTM; CDR2 reads ANQGSEA. As DNA, the CDR3 is TGCAGCGCCCACGGGGACAGGGGCACCGGGGAGCTGTTTTTT. It translates to CSAHGDRGTGELFF.

This clonotype was observed at least ten times. The chain uses TRBV2 and TRBJ1-2; TRBD1 matches at 7 bases. Germline-derived CDR1 and CDR2 are SNHLY and FYNNEI. V dropped 7 bases and J dropped 2; count of bases not matched to a gene: 16. The CDR3 length is 17 residues. The CDR3 DNA is TGTGCCAGCAACCCCTCCCTTACCCGGGACAGCAACTATGGCTACACCTTC. Translating gives CASNPSLTRDSNYGYTF.

This rearrangement joins TRBV20-1 to TRBJ2-3; 9 bases match TRBD1. In germline, CDR1 is DFQATT, CDR2 SNEGSKA (reference sequence). Trimming at V came to 6 bases and at J to 4 bases, leaving 5 bases not matched to a gene. CDR3 length equals 13 residues. CDR3 DNA: TGCAGTGCGCCGGACAGGGGCCCAGATACGCAGTATTTT. As protein: CSAPDRGPDTQYF.

This clonotype was recorded at least ten times. V usage is TRBV3-1 and J usage is TRBJ2-7, with TRBD2 matching 10 bases. This CDR3 is built from 15 residues. Trimming at V came to 6 bases and at J to 1 base, leaving 6 bases not matched to a gene. From germline, CDR1 is LGHDT and CDR2 YNNKEL (reference sequence). The CDR3 loop reads CASSPGLAFSYEQYF. The CDR3 coding sequence is TGTGCCAGCAGTCCGGGACTAGCGTTTTCCTACGAGCAGTACTTC.

This clonotype turned up a few times. This chain uses TRBV5-1 with TRBJ2-1; maybe TRBD1 (6 bases). Germline loops: CDR1 SGHRS, CDR2 YFSETQ. Deletions cut 4 bases from V and 5 bases from J, with 7 bases between. The CDR3 runs 12 residues. This chain's CDR3 is CASSTGNNEQFF. The CDR3, as DNA: TGCGCCAGCAGCACAGGGAACAATGAGCAGTTCTTC. The full variable domain, rest sourced from reference TRBV5-1 and TRBJ2-1, is KAGVTQTPRYLIKTRGQQVTLSCSPISGHRSVSWYQQTPGQGLQFLFEYFSETQRNKGNFPGRFSGRQFSNSRSEMNVSTLELGDSALYLCASSTGNNEQFFGPGTRLTVL.

This clonotype was observed at least ten times. This chain links TRBV4-1 with TRBJ2-2; D perhaps matches TRBD2 (6 bases). The CDR3 is 17 amino acids. CDR1 and CDR2 (germline): MGHRA, YSYEKL. The germline V and J ends were trimmed by 0 bases and 5 bases, with 16 bases remaining between them. CDR3 loop: CASSQELSGRGTGELFF. CDR3 in DNA: TGCGCCAGCAGCCAAGAGTTGTCCGGGAGAGGGACCGGGGAGCTGTTTTTT.

The sample holds a few counts of this clonotype. This sequence joins TRBV24-1 and TRBJ2-1; 7 positions match TRBD1. V trimming: 8 bases; J trimming: 8 bases; junction bases outside the gene matches: 8. CDR1 and CDR2 from the germline V gene are KGHDR and SFDVKD. The CDR3 runs 13 residues. CDR3 sequence (DNA): TGTGCCACCACCTCTACCACAGGGGATGAGCAGTTCTTC. Translation gives CATTSTTGDEQFF.

This clonotype was recorded a few times. The V gene is TRBV28, the J gene TRBJ2-5, with 9 bases that match TRBD2. J lost 2 bases, V lost 3 bases, and 7 bases had no gene match. The germline CDR1 and CDR2 sequences are MDHEN and SYDVKM. This CDR3 is 16 amino acids long. The CDR3 loop is CASSFVLAGGQETQYF. CDR3 DNA sequence: TGTGCCAGCAGTTTTGTTCTCGCGGGAGGGCAAGAGACCCAGTACTTC.

The CDR3 bases are TGTGCCAGCACCCCAGGGGGCCCCGATGGAGATACGCAGTATTTT. Protein product: CASTPGGPDGDTQYF. V is TRBV3-1 and J is TRBJ2-3, with 8 bases matching TRBD1. CDR1 is LGHDT, CDR2 YNNKEL, per germline (reference sequence). V was clipped by 7 bases and J by 5 bases; unmatched bases: 11. This CDR3 is built from 15 residues.

This clonotype has just a few counts. This sequence joins TRBV2 and TRBJ2-7; possible D gene TRBD2, 6 bases. The V end lost 6 bases, the J end lost 6 bases, and 15 bases lay between the germline ends. The CDR3 contains 13 residues. From germline, CDR1 is SNHLY and CDR2 FYNNEI. The CDR3 here is CASRRDSSFEQYF. In DNA form, the CDR3 reads TGTGCCAGCAGGCGGGACTCCTCTTTCGAGCAGTACTTC.